This T cell receptor beta chain emerged from a study of blood T cell repertoires in COVID-19. About the study: Acute-phase and convalescent COVID-19 samples originated in the United States, Italy and Spain.

Trimming cost V 4 bases and J 0 bases; bases outside gene matches: 4. The length of the CDR3 is 17 residues. Per the germline V gene, CDR1 is MNHEY and CDR2 is SVGEGT. Generated by immunoSEQ multiplex PCR, the TCRdb table keeps only in-frame clones and is missing some. The sample consists of around 220,000 clones, 65% to 85% of them appearing once. The sequence was collected from a woman aged 80 or over with acute or convalescent COVID-19. The chain links TRBV6-2 or TRBV6-3 to TRBJ2-1; TRBD2 agrees at 12 bases. The sample consisted of peripheral blood. CDR3 residues: CASSSLAGGISYNEQFF. CDR3 coding DNA: TGTGCCAGCAGTTCCCTAGCGGGGGGGATCTCCTACAATGAGCAGTTCTTC.